A single sample is the source of the 15 T cell receptor beta chains below, sequenced in a study of cytomegalovirus exposure and HLA in healthy donors (dated by TCRdb to 2017 to 2019). The library came from the immunoSEQ multiplex PCR assay. For the multiplex PCR, a mixture combining 60 forward primers for TCR Vbeta segments and 13 reverse primers for TCR Jbeta segments was used. The table was pulled from immuneACCESS by TCRdb, which kept in-frame rearrangements only. Such tables lose some clones; where checked, under half of the loss comes from unresolved V genes, and the rest has no known cause. A total of 100,000 to 150,000 clones appear in this sample, about 80% of them only once. The ten largest clones capture approximately 2.8% of the sample. Sequencing input: PBMCs. The receptors derive from a boy between 2 and 10 years old in good health and CMV-seronegative.

The CDR3 protein is CSVEWDRDETQYF. CDR3 sequence (DNA): TGCAGCGTTGAATGGGACAGGGATGAGACCCAGTACTTC. The chain couples TRBV29-1 to TRBJ2-5; 9 nucleotides agree with TRBD1. V was clipped by 2 bases and J by 5 bases; unmatched bases: 3. This CDR3 is 13 amino acids long. In germline, CDR1 is SQVTM, CDR2 ANQGSEA.

The rearrangement links TRBV6-5 to TRBJ2-2, with 8 bases that match TRBD2. CDR1 and CDR2 (germline): MNHEY, SVGAGI. The CDR3 loop spans 15 amino acids. Germline trimming cut 2 bases from V and 5 bases from J; bases unmatched to any gene: 4. The CDR3 loop is CASSYGLAGTGELFF. In nucleotides, the CDR3 is TGTGCCAGCAGTTACGGACTAGCAGGAACCGGGGAGCTGTTTTTT.

This clone has only one observation. The genes are TRBV6-5 and TRBJ2-2; a possible D gene is TRBD1 (6 bases). V was cut by 3 bases and J by 1 base, with 9 bases left in between. This CDR3 region has 15 residues. The V gene's germline CDR1 is MNHEY and CDR2 SVGAGI. The CDR3 DNA sequence: TGTGCCAGCAGTTATTCGACAGGGAACACCGGGGAGCTGTTTTTT. It is translated as CASSYSTGNTGELFF.

V gene TRBV30 combines with J gene TRBJ1-2, with D uncertain. Germline V gene sequence: CDR1 GTSNPN, CDR2 SVGIG (reference sequence). Trimming removed 0 bases at V and 8 bases at J, with 13 bases between. This CDR3 contains 13 residues. The CDR3: CAWSVPPSEGYTF. The CDR3 DNA is TGTGCCTGGAGTGTACCACCTAGTGAGGGCTACACCTTC.

The CDR3 DNA reads as TGTGCCAGCAGTATGACAGGGGAAAACACCGGGGAGCTGTTTTTT. It yields the protein CASSMTGENTGELFF. V usage is TRBV6-4 and J usage is TRBJ2-2, with 8 bases that match TRBD1. The CDR3 contains 15 residues. Germline CDR1 and CDR2: MRHNA and SNTAGT. V was clipped by 5 bases and J by 2 bases; unmatched bases: 4.

This clone appeared once. The chain recombines TRBV5-1 with TRBJ1-6, with D unresolved. V was clipped by 0 bases and J by 10 bases, with 14 bases between them. From germline, CDR1 is SGHRS and CDR2 YFSETQ. This CDR3 has 15 amino acids. The CDR3 DNA reads TGCGCCAGCAGCTTGGTAACGGGGATGGGGTCACCCCTCCACTTT. This translates into CASSLVTGMGSPLHF.

This chain links TRBV2 with TRBJ2-1; D remains unclear. V lost 0 bases to trimming and J lost 0 bases, with 15 bases between them. Germline CDR1 SNHLY, CDR2 FYNNEI. The length of the CDR3 is 18 residues. The CDR3 bases are TGTGCCAGCAGTGAAGCGTTCCCTGGAGTGAGCTCCTACAATGAGCAGTTCTTC. Its translation is CASSEAFPGVSSYNEQFF.

The chain combines TRBV7-9 with TRBJ1-1; no reliable D call. V lost 2 bases to trimming and J lost 7 bases, with 8 bases between them. The CDR3 has 12 amino acids. CDR1 is SEHNR and CDR2 is FQNEAQ in the germline V gene (reference sequence). The CDR3 sequence is CASSLIRGEAFF. The CDR3 DNA reads as TGTGCCAGCAGCTTAATAAGAGGTGAAGCTTTCTTT. Full variable domain (rest looked up from reference TRBV7-9 and TRBJ1-1): DTGVSQNPRHKITKRGQNVTFRCDPISEHNRLYWYRQTLGQGPEFLTYFQNEAQLEKSRLLSDRFSAERPKGSFSTLEIQRTEQGDSAMYLCASSLIRGEAFFGQGTRLTVV.

The J gene is TRBJ1-2, the V gene TRBV18; the D gene is possibly TRBD1 (5 bases). The ends were cut back, 2 bases at V and 10 bases at J, with 14 bases in the middle. The CDR3 totals 13 residues. Germline CDR1 is KGHSH and CDR2 is LQKENI. The CDR3 coding sequence is TGTGCCAGCTCACCAGCGGGGGACTTAATCTACACCTTC. It encodes CASSPAGDLIYTF.

The CDR3 loop is CASSRRDRVFF. CDR3 nucleotide sequence: TGTGCCAGCAGCCGCCGGGACAGGGTTTTCTTT. J is TRBJ1-1 and V is TRBV7-6; 9 bases match TRBD1. The CDR3 has 11 amino acids. Germline trimming cut 5 bases from V and 13 bases from J; bases unmatched to any gene: 5. The germline V gene has CDR1 SGHVS and CDR2 FNYEAQ.

The J gene is TRBJ2-1, the V gene TRBV5-8; 7 nucleotides align to TRBD2. Losses at the gene ends were 0 bases for V and 2 bases for J; bases not matched to a gene: 8. CDR3 size: 17 residues. CDR1 is SGHTS, CDR2 YDEGEE, per germline. CDR3 DNA: TGTGCCAGCAGCTTGGGGAATCTGGCGGGAGCCTACAATGAGCAGTTCTTC. This sequence encodes CASSLGNLAGAYNEQFF.

The CDR3 nucleotides are TGTGCCAGCAGCGTAGAAATCGGGGGGGGCCTTAGAGAGACCCAGTACTTC. It yields the protein CASSVEIGGGLRETQYF. This chain connects TRBV9 to TRBJ2-5; 8 nucleotides line up with TRBD2. In germline, CDR1 is SGDLS, CDR2 YYNGEE. The CDR3 consists of 17 residues. The V segment lost 0 bases and the J segment 4 bases; nucleotides outside the gene matches: 11. The variable domain in full, completed from reference TRBV9 and TRBJ2-5, reads DSGVTQTPKHLITATGQRVTLRCSPRSGDLSVYWYQQSLDQGLQFLIQYYNGEERAKGNILERFSAQQFPDLHSELNLSSLELGDSALYFCASSVEIGGGLRETQYFGPGTRLLVL.

The rearrangement uses TRBV29-1 and TRBJ2-1; 8 nucleotides agree with TRBD1. Germline V CDR1 and CDR2: SQVTM, ANQGSEA. The CDR3 runs to 14 residues. With V trimmed by 7 bases and J by 10 bases, 15 bases remained unmatched. CDR3: CSGMDRAGLREQFF. DNA for the CDR3: TGCAGCGGGATGGACAGGGCGGGCCTTAGAGAGCAGTTCTTC.

The rearrangement joins TRBV7-2 to TRBJ2-7, with D perhaps matching TRBD2 (5 bases). V was shortened by 7 bases and J by 4 bases, with 14 bases between the two germline ends. The CDR3 has 13 residues. Germline CDR1 SGHTA, CDR2 FQGNSA. This CDR3 is CASTPSTYYEQYF. In DNA, the CDR3 is TGTGCCAGCACCCCTAGCACCTATTACGAGCAGTACTTC.

This clone showed up just once. This sequence joins TRBV2 and TRBJ2-3; TRBD1 aligns across 8 bases. V was pared by 10 bases and J by 0 bases, with 9 bases of the junction left unmatched. From germline, CDR1 is SNHLY and CDR2 FYNNEI. The CDR3 spans 15 residues. CDR3 bases: TGTGCCACGTGGGGACAGGACACTAGCACAGATACGCAGTATTTT. Protein: CATWGQDTSTDTQYF.